A single sample gave rise to the 22 T cell receptor beta chains below, sequenced in a study of blood T cell repertoires in COVID-19. Only in-frame clones appear in the TCRdb table, and some are missing; sequencing was by immunoSEQ multiplex PCR. In the table there are 68,000 or so clones, around 88% of which are singletons. The specimen sequenced was peripheral blood. The receptors derive from a woman in her seventies with acute or convalescent COVID-19.

The CDR3 loop is CASSFGDTQYF. The CDR3 DNA reads as TGTGCCAGCAGCTTCGGAGATACGCAGTATTTT. The V call is TRBV11-2, the J call TRBJ2-3; D is uncertain. V lost 3 bases and J 5 bases, leaving 3 bases between the germline ends. The CDR3 is 11 amino acids. CDR1 is SGHAT, CDR2 FQNNGV, per germline.

The chain recombines TRBV4-2 with TRBJ2-3; 12 bases map to TRBD2. CDR1 is LGHNA and CDR2 is YNFKEQ in the germline V gene. CDR3 length equals 17 residues. The trim removed 3 bases at V and 6 bases at J, leaving 10 bases unmatched. This chain's CDR3 is CASSQGVLTSGRDTQYF. CDR3 in DNA: TGTGCCAGCAGCCAGGGGGTTTTAACTAGCGGGAGGGATACGCAGTATTTT.

The sample holds one count of this clone. The J gene is TRBJ1-3, the V gene TRBV7-2; weak D call: TRBD1 (5 bases). V lost 0 bases to trimming and J lost 5 bases, with 8 bases between them. Germline CDR1 is SGHTA and CDR2 is FQGNSA. The CDR3 totals 14 residues. CDR3 region: CASSLAGGRNTIYF. The CDR3 coding sequence is TGTGCCAGCAGCTTAGCCGGGGGTAGAAACACCATATATTTT.

The chain links TRBV11-3 to TRBJ2-1, with 8 nucleotides matching TRBD2. Germline V gene data show CDR1 as SGHNT and CDR2 as YENEEA. The CDR3 spans 13 residues. V shed 6 bases and J 8 bases; nucleotides not matched to a gene: 6. Here the CDR3 reads CASSFSGMDEQFF. The CDR3, as DNA: TGTGCCAGCAGTTTTAGCGGGATGGATGAGCAGTTCTTC.

The J gene is TRBJ2-3, the V gene TRBV20-1, with 11 bases lining up with TRBD2. Germline loops: CDR1 DFQATT, CDR2 SNEGSKA (reference sequence). CDR3 length: 17 residues. J lost 2 bases, V lost 3 bases, and 10 bases had no gene match. Here the CDR3 DNA reads TGCAGTGCTAGTACTAGCGGGGGCTCTGGTTTCACAGATACGCAGTATTTT. Its protein product is CSASTSGGSGFTDTQYF.

The chain recombines TRBV5-6 with TRBJ1-4, with 7 nucleotides matching TRBD1. The CDR3 is 15 amino acids. Trimming at V came to 0 bases and at J to 8 bases, leaving 7 bases not matched to a gene. Germline CDR1 and CDR2: SGHDT and YYEEEE. The CDR3 bases are TGTGCCAGCAGCTTGGCCCAGGGGACAGTAGAAAAACTGTTTTTT. It translates to CASSLAQGTVEKLFF.

CDR3 residues: CASSQYPGGISGNTIYF. Here the CDR3 DNA reads TGCGCCAGCAGCCAATACCCCGGGGGAATCTCTGGAAACACCATATATTTT. The V and J genes are TRBV4-3 and TRBJ1-3; perhaps TRBD1 as D (5 bases). V gave up 2 bases and J gave up 0 bases, with 14 bases separating them. Germline loops: CDR1 LGHNA, CDR2 YSLEER. The CDR3 covers 17 residues.

This chain joins TRBV7-9 and TRBJ2-5; D is unresolved. The germline V gene encodes CDR1 SEHNR and CDR2 FQNEAQ (reference sequence). V lost 5 bases to trimming and J lost 5 bases, with 9 bases between them. The CDR3 consists of 12 residues. CDR3 in amino acids: CASSLHGETQYF. For the CDR3, the DNA is TGTGCCAGCAGCCTCCACGGGGAGACCCAGTACTTC. The entire variable domain, with the rest obtained from reference TRBV7-9 and TRBJ2-5, is as follows: DTGVSQNPRHKITKRGQNVTFRCDPISEHNRLYWYRQTLGQGPEFLTYFQNEAQLEKSRLLSDRFSAERPKGSFSTLEIQRTEQGDSAMYLCASSLHGETQYFGPGTRLLVL.

Of note for this clone: Other nucleotide sequences from this sample produce the same CDR3. This chain joins TRBV2 and TRBJ2-7; D perhaps matches TRBD1 (7 bases). The CDR3 is 12 amino acids. V shed 6 bases and J shed 3 bases, with 9 bases lying between them. Germline V lookup: CDR1 SNHLY, CDR2 FYNNEI. CDR3 bases: TGTGCCAGCAGGCGGGACAGCTACGAGCAGTACTTC. It specifies CASRRDSYEQYF.

The chain carries TRBV3-1 (or the pseudogene TRBV3-2) and TRBJ2-5, with TRBD2 matching over 10 bases. The CDR3 totals 16 residues. J gave up 2 bases and V 5 bases, and 8 bases lay outside the gene matches. Germline assignment: CDR1 LGHDT and CDR2 YNNKEL (reference sequence). CDR3 sequence (DNA): TGTGCCAGCAGCTATGCCATAGCGGGGGGACAAGAGACCCAGTACTTC. Protein: CASSYAIAGGQETQYF.

This chain links TRBV3-1 (or the pseudogene TRBV3-2) with TRBJ2-7, with TRBD1 matching over 11 bases. The CDR3 covers 15 residues. From germline, CDR1 is LGHDT and CDR2 YNNKEL (reference sequence). The J segment lost 5 bases and the V segment lost 3 bases, leaving 6 bases of the junction unmatched. The CDR3: CASSHLDRGPNEQYF. Written as DNA, the CDR3 is TGTGCCAGCAGCCACTTGGACAGGGGGCCCAACGAGCAGTACTTC.

This chain links TRBV19 with TRBJ1-1; TRBD1 matches 9 bases. CDR3 length: 16 residues. Per the germline V gene, CDR1 is LNHDA and CDR2 is SQIVND (reference sequence). Trimming at V came to 3 bases and at J to 1 base, leaving 6 bases not matched to a gene. Here the CDR3 reads CASSIAPQGANTEAFF. CDR3 bases: TGTGCCAGTAGTATCGCCCCACAGGGGGCGAACACTGAAGCTTTCTTT. The whole variable domain, filled in from reference TRBV19 and TRBJ1-1, reads DGGITQSPKYLFRKEGQNVTLSCEQNLNHDAMYWYRQDPGQGLRLIYYSQIVNDFQKGDIAEGYSVSREKKESFPLTVTSAQKNPTAFYLCASSIAPQGANTEAFFGQGTRLTVV.

V is TRBV12-3 or TRBV12-4 and J is TRBJ1-6; D not resolved. Trimming left V 7 bases short and J 7 bases short, with 11 bases between. This CDR3 comprises 13 residues. Written as DNA, the CDR3 is TGTGCCAGCACGATCGTAGAGAATTCACCCCTCCACTTT. Translating it yields CASTIVENSPLHF.

The chain is built from TRBV9 and TRBJ2-1; TRBD2 might be the D (6 bases). CDR3 length: 13 amino acids. Per germline, CDR1 SGDLS and CDR2 YYNGEE. V lost 2 bases to trimming and J lost 9 bases, with 12 bases between them. CDR3 nucleotides: TGTGCCAGCAGCGTGGGGGGAGGTATTGAGCAGTTCTTC. Protein product: CASSVGGGIEQFF.

V is TRBV9 and J is TRBJ2-1, with no clear D. Germline V lookup: CDR1 SGDLS, CDR2 YYNGEE. The CDR3 length is 14 residues. The ends were cut back, 4 bases at V and 6 bases at J, with 14 bases in the middle. CDR3 sequence: CASSKAGQLNEQFF. The DNA of the CDR3 is TGTGCCAGCAGCAAGGCAGGCCAACTCAATGAGCAGTTCTTC.

This chain joins TRBV7-8 and TRBJ2-5, with 9 bases fitting TRBD2. Per the germline V gene, CDR1 is SGHVS and CDR2 is FQNEAQ. The CDR3 totals 15 residues. The V segment lost 2 bases and the J segment 5 bases; nucleotides outside the gene matches: 6. Here the CDR3 reads CASSLSSGVGETQYF. In nucleotides, the CDR3 is TGTGCCAGCAGCTTATCTAGCGGGGTGGGGGAGACCCAGTACTTC.

The chain is built from TRBV7-9 and TRBJ1-1; 7 bases agree with TRBD1. Germline CDR1 SEHNR, CDR2 FQNEAQ (reference sequence). The CDR3 spans 12 residues. The V and J ends lost 3 bases and 11 bases, in that order; junction bases with no gene match: 6. CDR3: CASSFTGEMAFF. For the CDR3, the DNA is TGTGCCAGCAGCTTTACAGGGGAAATGGCTTTCTTT.

V and J are TRBV7-2 and TRBJ1-4; possible D gene TRBD1, 6 bases. Per the germline V gene, CDR1 is SGHTA and CDR2 is FQGNSA. V lost 5 bases to trimming and J lost 7 bases, with 23 bases between them. This CDR3 region has 17 residues. The CDR3 sequence: CASSPQIDWGLGEKLFF. CDR3 nucleotide sequence: TGTGCCAGCAGCCCCCAAATCGACTGGGGGCTGGGTGAAAAACTGTTTTTT.

The chain links TRBV27 to TRBJ1-5; D call uncertain. In germline, CDR1 is MNHEY, CDR2 SMNVEV (reference sequence). The CDR3 has 15 amino acids. V lost 2 bases and J lost 3, with 11 bases in between. Written as DNA, the CDR3 is TGTGCCAGCAGTTTAAACTCTTACTCCAATCAGCCCCAGCATTTT. The encoded protein is CASSLNSYSNQPQHF.

The J gene is TRBJ1-1, the V gene TRBV12-5; unclear D gene. The V gene lost 7 bases and the J gene lost 2 bases, with 8 bases spanning the gap. This CDR3 has 12 residues. Germline assignment: CDR1 LGHNT and CDR2 FRNRAP. The CDR3 bases are TGTGCTAGTGAGGGAGTAAACACTGAAGCTTTCTTT. Protein: CASEGVNTEAFF.

The rearrangement links TRBV30 to TRBJ2-1; D is uncertain. CDR1 and CDR2 from the germline V gene are GTSNPN and SVGIG (reference sequence). Trimming cost V 3 bases and J 5 bases, with 11 bases left between them. The CDR3 has 13 amino acids. This CDR3 is CAWSRQVDNEQFF. CDR3 nucleotides: TGTGCCTGGAGCAGGCAGGTGGACAATGAGCAGTTCTTC.

V and J are TRBV19 and TRBJ1-6; TRBD1 matches at 9 bases. From germline, CDR1 is LNHDA and CDR2 SQIVND (reference sequence). The ends lost 4 bases at V and 11 bases at J; junction bases unmatched: 12. The CDR3 extends over 16 amino acids. In DNA form, the CDR3 reads TGTGCCAGTAGTACGAGTTCCGGGACAGGGAAGGCACCCCTCCACTTT. As protein: CASSTSSGTGKAPLHF.